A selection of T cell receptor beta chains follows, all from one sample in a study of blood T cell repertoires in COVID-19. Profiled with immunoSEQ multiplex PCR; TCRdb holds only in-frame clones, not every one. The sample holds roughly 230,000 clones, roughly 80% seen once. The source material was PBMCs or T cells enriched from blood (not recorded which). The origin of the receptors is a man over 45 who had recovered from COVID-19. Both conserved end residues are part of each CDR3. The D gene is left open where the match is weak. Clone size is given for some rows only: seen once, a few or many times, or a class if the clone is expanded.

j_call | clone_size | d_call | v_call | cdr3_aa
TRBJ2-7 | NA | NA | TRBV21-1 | CASSNQRSEPYEQYF
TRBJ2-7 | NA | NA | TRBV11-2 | CASSLTGRTYEQYF
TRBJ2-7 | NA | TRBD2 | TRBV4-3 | CASRAPGREGDEQYF
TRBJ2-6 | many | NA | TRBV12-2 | CASRFRRTEESGANVLTF
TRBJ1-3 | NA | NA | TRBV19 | CASSPNWGLSSGNTIYF
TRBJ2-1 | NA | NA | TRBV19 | CASSIAASKADEQFF
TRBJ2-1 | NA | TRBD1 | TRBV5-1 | CASSASGTGNNEQFF
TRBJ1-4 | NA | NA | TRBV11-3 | CASSLEGMRTNEKLFF
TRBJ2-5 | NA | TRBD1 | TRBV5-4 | CASSLGTGAETQYF
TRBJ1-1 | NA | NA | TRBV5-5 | CASSLSPGWANTEAFF
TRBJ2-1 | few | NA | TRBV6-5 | CASSYSGSWYEQFF
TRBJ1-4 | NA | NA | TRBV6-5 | CASSPRGTNEKLFF
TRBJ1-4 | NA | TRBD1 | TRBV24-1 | CATSDIRDRPHLEPTNEKLFF
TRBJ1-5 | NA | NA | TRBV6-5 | CASRLNRDFNQPQHF
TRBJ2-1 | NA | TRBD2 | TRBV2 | CASSPSRASGRADEQFF
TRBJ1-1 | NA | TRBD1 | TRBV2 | CASRRDRGRGNTEAFF
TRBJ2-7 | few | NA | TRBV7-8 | CASSEVAPIKGYEQYF
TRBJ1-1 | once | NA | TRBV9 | CASSPRTAAVNTEAFF
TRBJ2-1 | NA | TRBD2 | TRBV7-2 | CASSPGGGSYNEQFF
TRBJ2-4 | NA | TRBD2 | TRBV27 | CASSSHPGTSGRGNIQYF
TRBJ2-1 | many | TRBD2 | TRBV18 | CASSPLPGTSGRSPNEQFF
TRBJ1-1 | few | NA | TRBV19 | CASSIGAGLNTEAFF
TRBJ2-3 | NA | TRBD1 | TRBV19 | CASSARDRGLEDTQYF
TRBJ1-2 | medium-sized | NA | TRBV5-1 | CASSRDISNYGYTF
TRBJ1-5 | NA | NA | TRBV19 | CASNLAGEGSHQPQHF
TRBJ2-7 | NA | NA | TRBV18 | CASSLGGDSYEQYF
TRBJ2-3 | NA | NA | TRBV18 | CASSPDSPRDTQYF
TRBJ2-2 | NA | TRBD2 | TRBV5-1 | CASSSLAGTTGELFF
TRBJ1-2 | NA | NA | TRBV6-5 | CASSYSPGNYGYTF
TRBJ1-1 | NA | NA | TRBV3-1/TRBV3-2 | CASSPSPDRILKEAFF
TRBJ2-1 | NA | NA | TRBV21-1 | CASSRVQGQAGDEQFF
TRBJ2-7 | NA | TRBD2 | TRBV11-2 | CASSRGGASGDSYEQYF
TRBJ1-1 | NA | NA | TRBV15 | CATSRESYAFF
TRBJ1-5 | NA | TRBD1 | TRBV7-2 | CASSDRVFQPQHF
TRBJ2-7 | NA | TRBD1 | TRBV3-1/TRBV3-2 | CASSQDWGTGMYRQYF
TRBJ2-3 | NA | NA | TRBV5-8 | CASSLYNRPQGGTDTQYF
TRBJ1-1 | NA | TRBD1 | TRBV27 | CASSAHRGGNTEAFF
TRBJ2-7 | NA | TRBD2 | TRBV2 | CASTLGLAGEQYF
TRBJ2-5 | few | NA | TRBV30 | CAWSAKETQYF
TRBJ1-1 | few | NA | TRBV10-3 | CAISEGGAGTGLF
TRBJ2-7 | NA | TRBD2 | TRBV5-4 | CASSLGLAGGDSEQYF
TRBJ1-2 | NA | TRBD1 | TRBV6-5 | CASRPGQGGIGYTF
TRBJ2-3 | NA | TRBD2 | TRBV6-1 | CASSATLAGVTDTQYF
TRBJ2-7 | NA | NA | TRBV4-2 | CASSHAGGPGDEQYF
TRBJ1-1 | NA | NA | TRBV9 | CASSATPGGTAFF
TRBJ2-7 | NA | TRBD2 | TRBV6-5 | CASSRTSGTYEQYF
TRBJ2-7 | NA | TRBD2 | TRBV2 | CASSEGGLAGEYEQYF
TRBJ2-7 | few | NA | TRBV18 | CASSPEGGSSYEQYF
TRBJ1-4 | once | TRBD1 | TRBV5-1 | CASSLGQGNEKLFF
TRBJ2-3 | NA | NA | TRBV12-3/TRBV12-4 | CASSQGIRYRLYF
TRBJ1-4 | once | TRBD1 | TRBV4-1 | CASSDIGQGRGKLFF
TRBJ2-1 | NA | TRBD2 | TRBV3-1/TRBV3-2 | CASSQGGDEQFF
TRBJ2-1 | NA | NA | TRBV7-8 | CASSLAVQTHNEQFF
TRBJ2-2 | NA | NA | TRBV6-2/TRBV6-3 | CASSFGGIGELFF